The present T cell receptor beta chain was sequenced within a study of T cell repertoires in cytomegalovirus infection. Study results and limitations: The ex vivo response showed dominance by HLA-C-restricted CMV-specific TCR beta clonotypes.

To note about this clonotype: Its antigen is currently unknown.

Each CDR3 protein is one row after TCRdb ran MiXCR on the reads. Among about 220,000 distinct CDR3 sequences, around 35% were seen once, and the ten largest hold around 64%. Deletions cut 3 bases from V and 0 bases from J, with 12 bases between. The CDR3 spans 16 residues. V gene TRBV12-3 or TRBV12-4 combines with J gene TRBJ1-3; D call uncertain. The sample was CD8+ T cells from cultured PBMCs, taken from culture after CMV antigen stimulation. The sequence came from a human donor in good health (CMV status not recorded). Some clones in this sample may be carry-over from other donors' samples. The CDR3 DNA follows: TGTGCCAGCAGTTTTACGCAGGAATACTCTGGAAACACCATATATTTT. Its translation: CASSFTQEYSGNTIYF.